Each of the 19 T cell receptor beta chains below was sequenced from the same sample in a study of CD8 T cells in ankylosing spondylitis (dated by TCRdb to 2017 to 2019). The research as a whole found: A TCR beta motif of about 8 highly homologous amino acid variants appeared characteristic of blood from ankylosing spondylitis patients.

The library came from 5' RACE. Instrument used: Illumina HiSeq 2500. TCRdb ran its own pipeline on the public reads, namely fastp trimming at Q25 and MiXCR clone calling, and kept in-frame beta chains. Under each unique CDR3 protein, matching rows form one entry showing the most common genes and DNA. The sample data list about 700,000 distinct CDR3 sequences, and roughly 19% of these were observed just once. Of the sample, around 19% is held by the ten largest clones. These TCRs' antigens remain unknown. The sample was blood, either unsorted or a sorted T cell fraction (not recorded which). These receptors originate from a male donor with ankylosing spondylitis.

CDR3 sequence: CSASFFRPSVYNEQFF. CDR3 sequence (DNA): TGCAGTGCTAGCTTCTTCAGACCTTCCGTTTACAATGAGCAGTTCTTC. This chain joins TRBV20-1 and TRBJ2-1, with D hard to call. This CDR3 has 16 residues. CDR1 and CDR2 from the germline V gene are DFQATT and SNEGSKA (reference sequence). V gave up 3 bases and J gave up 4 bases, with 19 bases separating them.

The chain links TRBV29-1 to TRBJ1-1; D not resolved. The length of the CDR3 is 15 residues. The germline V gene has CDR1 SQVTM and CDR2 ANQGSEA. Between the trimmed V and J ends, which lost 1 base and 6 bases, there was a span of 18 bases. CDR3 bases: TGCAGCGTTGAAGGCGGGGAGGTTTTGGCGTCTGAAGCTTTCTTT. The encoded protein is CSVEGGEVLASEAFF.

This clonotype was seen ten or more times. This chain joins TRBV12-3 or TRBV12-4 and TRBJ1-4; weak D call: TRBD1 (5 bases). This CDR3 spans 13 amino acids. V was trimmed by 7 bases and J by 8 bases, leaving 14 bases between them. The CDR3 coding sequence is TGTGCCAGCACCCAGGGATTCGACGAAAAACTGTTTTTT. It specifies CASTQGFDEKLFF.

The V gene is TRBV12-5, the J gene TRBJ2-1; possibly TRBD2 for D (5 bases). V lost 0 bases and J lost 6, with 12 bases in between. From germline, CDR1 is LGHNT and CDR2 FRNRAP. The CDR3 sequence is 15 residues long. The CDR3 DNA reads TGTGCTAGTGGTTTGGTACAAGGAGGCACCAATGAGCAGTTCTTC. Protein sequence: CASGLVQGGTNEQFF.

This clonotype was counted at least ten times. V gene TRBV29-1 combines with J gene TRBJ1-1, with unresolved D. This CDR3 has 13 residues. Looked up from germline, CDR1 is SQVTM and CDR2 is ANQGSEA. The germline V and J ends were trimmed by 7 bases and 6 bases, with 18 bases remaining between them. CDR3 region: CSGIMLRASEAFF. For the CDR3, the DNA is TGCAGCGGGATCATGTTGCGTGCGTCTGAAGCTTTCTTT.

This clonotype was seen many times. The V call is TRBV5-1, the J call TRBJ2-7; D possibly uses TRBD1 or TRBD2 (5 bases each). The CDR3 is 15 residues long. Germline V gene data show CDR1 as SGHRS and CDR2 as YFSETQ. V was cut by 4 bases and J by 0 bases, with 14 bases left in between. The chain's CDR3 is CASSLGPGSSYEQYF. DNA for the CDR3: TGCGCCAGCAGCCTGGGGCCTGGGAGCTCCTACGAGCAGTACTTC.

V is TRBV6-2 or TRBV6-3 and J is TRBJ1-2, with 9 positions matching TRBD1. V shed 8 bases and J 7 bases; nucleotides not matched to a gene: 8. The CDR3 contains 13 residues. CDR1 and CDR2 (germline): MNHEY, SVGEGT. CDR3 nucleotide sequence: TGTGCCAGCCTTGGACAGGGGTCGTCTGGCTACACCTTC. Translation: CASLGQGSSGYTF.

The chain uses TRBV10-3 and TRBJ2-1, with 11 bases identical to TRBD2. The ends lost 2 bases at V and 6 bases at J; junction bases unmatched: 3. The CDR3 contains 15 residues. Germline CDR1 and CDR2: ENHRY and SYGVKD. The CDR3 sequence: CAISEAGTSGNEQFF. In DNA, the CDR3 is TGTGCCATCAGTGAGGCGGGGACTAGCGGCAATGAGCAGTTCTTC.

This clonotype has a handful of counts. The chain has TRBV19 and TRBJ1-1, with a weak D call TRBD1 (6 bases). The CDR3 length is 15 residues. V was cut by 5 bases and J by 0 bases, with 13 bases left in between. Germline V gene data show CDR1 as LNHDA and CDR2 as SQIVND (reference sequence). CDR3 in DNA: TGTGCCAGTAGTCCGGGACAACGGGTGAACACTGAAGCTTTCTTT. Translating it yields CASSPGQRVNTEAFF.

The chain carries TRBV18 and TRBJ1-6, with TRBD1 as a possible D gene (6 bases). The germline gives CDR1 KGHSH, CDR2 LQKENI. Trimming cost V 4 bases and J 8 bases, with 12 bases left between them. The CDR3 length is 14 residues. The CDR3 DNA reads as TGTGCCAGCTCACGGGGGGACAATTATTCACCCCTCCACTTT. Protein product: CASSRGDNYSPLHF.

The chain recombines TRBV6-1 with TRBJ1-3, with D uncertain. V was cut by 4 bases and J by 3 bases, with 13 bases left in between. CDR1 is MNHNS, CDR2 SASEGT, per germline. This CDR3 spans 15 amino acids. This chain's CDR3 is CASSGDARRGNTIYF. CDR3 bases: TGTGCCAGCAGTGGCGACGCTCGCCGTGGAAACACCATATATTTT.

The chain recombines TRBV4-3 with TRBJ1-2; the D gene is possibly TRBD1 (6 bases). Trimming took 0 bases from V and 1 from J, leaving 15 bases between them. Germline assignment: CDR1 LGHNA and CDR2 YSLEER. The CDR3 extends over 17 amino acids. CDR3 DNA sequence: TGCGCCAGCAGCCAAGATAGACGACAGGCGCTTAACTATGGCTACACCTTC. Its translation: CASSQDRRQALNYGYTF.

V usage is TRBV6-2 or TRBV6-3 and J usage is TRBJ2-7; 10 positions agree with TRBD2. The CDR3 loop spans 12 amino acids. Germline CDR1 is MNHEY and CDR2 is SVGEGT. Trimming took 7 bases from V and 6 from J; bases not matched to a gene: 3. The CDR3 DNA reads TGTGCCAGCACTAGCGGGAGTTTCGAGCAGTACTTC. The encoded protein is CASTSGSFEQYF.

This clonotype showed up just a few times. The chain joins TRBV6-2 or TRBV6-3 to TRBJ2-3; 15 positions match TRBD2. CDR1 is MNHEY and CDR2 is SVGEGT in the germline V gene. The J segment lost 2 bases and the V segment lost 2 bases, leaving 5 bases of the junction unmatched. The CDR3 contains 18 residues. The CDR3 nucleotides read TGTGCCAGCAGTTACACGGGGACTAGCGGGGGGTTCACAGATACGCAGTATTTT. This sequence encodes CASSYTGTSGGFTDTQYF.

Only a few counts were recorded for this clonotype. The chain is built from TRBV12-3 or TRBV12-4 and TRBJ2-2; D gene unclear. This CDR3 region has 14 residues. Between the trimmed V and J ends, which lost 4 bases and 3 bases, there was a span of 9 bases. CDR3 bases: TGTGCCAGCAGTTCCCAAAGCTACACCGGGGAGCTGTTTTTT. This codes for CASSSQSYTGELFF.

This clonotype was counted only a few times. V gene TRBV20-1 combines with J gene TRBJ2-7; tentatively, D is TRBD1 or TRBD2 (5 bases each). The CDR3 has 15 amino acids. CDR1 DFQATT and CDR2 SNEGSKA come from the germline V gene (reference sequence). V lost 6 bases and J 3 bases, leaving 21 bases between the germline ends. The CDR3 DNA is TGCAGTGCCCCGCATTGGGGGTCCCTCTGCTACGAGCAGTACTTC. It encodes CSAPHWGSLCYEQYF.

The chain uses TRBV19 and TRBJ1-5, with D maybe TRBD1 (5 bases). With 0 bases removed from V and 2 bases from J, the gap between germline ends came to 11 bases. The V gene's germline CDR1 is LNHDA and CDR2 SQIVND (reference sequence). The CDR3 is made up of 16 amino acids. CDR3 DNA sequence: TGTGCCAGTAGTATAGACGGGCAGGGTGGCAATCAGCCCCAGCATTTT. As protein: CASSIDGQGGNQPQHF.

This clonotype was seen more than once but under ten times. The chain combines TRBV7-9 with TRBJ2-1, with D hard to call. This CDR3 contains 14 residues. The V end was cut by 2 bases, the J end by 5 bases, with 10 bases between. Germline CDR1 is SEHNR and CDR2 is FQNEAQ (reference sequence). The CDR3 coding sequence is TGTGCCAGCAGCTTACTGCAGAACGACAATGAGCAGTTCTTC. As protein: CASSLLQNDNEQFF.

This clonotype was recorded many times. The chain carries TRBV29-1 and TRBJ2-7; 9 bases are shared with TRBD1. J was trimmed by 2 bases and V by 1 base; bases with no gene match: 0. Germline CDR1 SQVTM, CDR2 ANQGSEA. The CDR3 extends over 13 amino acids. The CDR3 sequence: CSVEGQGAYEQYF. The CDR3 region has the DNA TGCAGCGTTGAAGGACAGGGGGCCTACGAGCAGTACTTC.